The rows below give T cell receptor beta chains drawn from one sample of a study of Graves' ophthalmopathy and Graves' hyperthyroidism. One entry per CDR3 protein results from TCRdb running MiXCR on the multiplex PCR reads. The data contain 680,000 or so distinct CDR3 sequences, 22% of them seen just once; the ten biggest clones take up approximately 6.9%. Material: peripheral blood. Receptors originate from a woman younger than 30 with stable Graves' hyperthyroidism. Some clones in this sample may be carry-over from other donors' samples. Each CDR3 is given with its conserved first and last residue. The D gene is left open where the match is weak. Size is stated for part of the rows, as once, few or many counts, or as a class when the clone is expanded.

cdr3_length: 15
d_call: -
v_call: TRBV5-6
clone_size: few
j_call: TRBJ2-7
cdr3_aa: CASPRKGIRLYEQYF
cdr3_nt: TGTGCCAGCCCAAGAAAGGGAATTCGCTTATACGAGCAGTACTTC

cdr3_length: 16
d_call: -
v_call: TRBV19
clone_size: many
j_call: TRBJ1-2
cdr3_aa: CASSHYQGGANYGYTF
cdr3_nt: TGTGCCAGTAGTCACTACCAGGGAGGAGCTAACTATGGCTACACCTTC

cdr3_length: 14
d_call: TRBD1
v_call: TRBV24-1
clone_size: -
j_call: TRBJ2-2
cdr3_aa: CATRPGQGTGELFF
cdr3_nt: TGTGCCACCAGGCCGGGACAGGGCACCGGGGAGCTGTTTTTT

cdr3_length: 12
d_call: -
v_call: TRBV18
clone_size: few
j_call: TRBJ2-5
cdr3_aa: CASSIGDETQYF
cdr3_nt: TGTGCCAGCTCAATCGGGGACGAGACCCAGTACTTC

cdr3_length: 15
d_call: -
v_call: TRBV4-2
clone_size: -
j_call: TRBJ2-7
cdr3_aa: CASSQDWPVTYEQYF
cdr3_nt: TGTGCCAGCAGCCAAGATTGGCCAGTTACCTACGAGCAGTACTTC

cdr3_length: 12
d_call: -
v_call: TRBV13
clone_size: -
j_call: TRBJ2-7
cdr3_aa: CASSFDPAQQYF
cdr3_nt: TGTGCCAGCAGTTTCGACCCGGCCCAGCAGTACTTC

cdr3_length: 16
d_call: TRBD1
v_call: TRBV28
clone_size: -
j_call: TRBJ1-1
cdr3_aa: CASSFLFRGLRTEAFF
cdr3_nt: TGTGCCAGCAGTTTCCTTTTCAGGGGGCTGCGTACTGAAGCTTTCTTT

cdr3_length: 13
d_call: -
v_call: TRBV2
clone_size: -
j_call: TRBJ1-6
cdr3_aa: CASRGVSGSPLHF
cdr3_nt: TGTGCCAGCAGAGGTGTCAGTGGTTCACCCCTCCACTTT

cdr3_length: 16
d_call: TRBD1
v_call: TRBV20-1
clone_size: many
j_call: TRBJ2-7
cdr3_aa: CSARDLLRDRVYEQYF
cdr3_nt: TGCAGTGCTAGAGATCTCCTCCGGGACAGGGTCTACGAGCAGTACTTC

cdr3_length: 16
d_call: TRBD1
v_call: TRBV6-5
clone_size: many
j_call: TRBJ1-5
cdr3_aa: CASKLTGGLSNQPQHF
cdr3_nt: TGTGCCAGCAAGCTGACAGGGGGCTTGAGCAATCAGCCCCAGCATTTT

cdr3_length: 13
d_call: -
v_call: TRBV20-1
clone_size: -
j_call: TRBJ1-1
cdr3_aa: CSASVGGGTEAFF
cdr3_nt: TGCAGTGCTAGTGTTGGGGGAGGCACTGAAGCTTTCTTT

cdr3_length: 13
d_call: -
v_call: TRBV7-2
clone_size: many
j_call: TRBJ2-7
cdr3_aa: CASSDRSPYEQYF
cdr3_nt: TGTGCCAGCAGCGATCGTAGCCCCTACGAGCAGTACTTC

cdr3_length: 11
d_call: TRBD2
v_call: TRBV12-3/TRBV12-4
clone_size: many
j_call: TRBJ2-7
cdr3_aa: CASSGLDEQYF
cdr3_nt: TGTGCCAGCAGTGGACTAGACGAGCAGTACTTC

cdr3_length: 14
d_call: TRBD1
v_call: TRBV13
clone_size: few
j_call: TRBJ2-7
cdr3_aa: CASSLGRQGYEQYF
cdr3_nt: TGTGCCAGCAGCTTAGGGCGACAGGGCTACGAGCAGTACTTC

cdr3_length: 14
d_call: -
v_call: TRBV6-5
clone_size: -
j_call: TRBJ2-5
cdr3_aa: CASSYFTNQETQYF
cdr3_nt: TGTGCCAGCAGTTACTTCACGAACCAAGAGACCCAGTACTTC

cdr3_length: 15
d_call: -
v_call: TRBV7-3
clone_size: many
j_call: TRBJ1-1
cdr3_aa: CASSTQGRGNTEAFF
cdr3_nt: TGTGCCAGCAGCACCCAAGGCCGGGGGAACACTGAAGCTTTCTTT

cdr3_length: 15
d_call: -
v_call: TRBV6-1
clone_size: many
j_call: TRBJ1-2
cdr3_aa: CASSGKWEGSDGYTF
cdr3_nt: TGTGCCAGCAGTGGAAAATGGGAGGGGAGCGATGGCTACACCTTC

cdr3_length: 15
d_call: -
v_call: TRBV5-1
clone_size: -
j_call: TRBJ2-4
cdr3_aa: CASSLDTVAKNIQYF
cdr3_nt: TGCGCCAGCAGCTTGGACACCGTAGCCAAAAACATTCAGTACTTC

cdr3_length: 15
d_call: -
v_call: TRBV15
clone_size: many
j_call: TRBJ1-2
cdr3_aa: CATSRDPGNSYGYTF
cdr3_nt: TGTGCCACCAGCAGAGACCCGGGGAATTCCTATGGCTACACCTTC

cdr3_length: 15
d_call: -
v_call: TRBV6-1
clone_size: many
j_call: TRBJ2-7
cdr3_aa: CASTLIGDITYEQYF
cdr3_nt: TGTGCCAGCACCTTAATCGGGGACATCACCTACGAGCAGTACTTC

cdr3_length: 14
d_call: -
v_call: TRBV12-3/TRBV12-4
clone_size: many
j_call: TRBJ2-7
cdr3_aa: CASSLGTETYEQYF
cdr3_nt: TGTGCCAGCAGTCTGGGGACGGAAACCTACGAGCAGTACTTC

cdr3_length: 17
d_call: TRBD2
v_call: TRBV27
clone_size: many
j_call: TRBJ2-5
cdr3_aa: CASSPGLAGRGLETQYF
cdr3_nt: TGTGCCAGCAGTCCGGGACTAGCGGGGAGAGGTTTGGAGACCCAGTACTTC

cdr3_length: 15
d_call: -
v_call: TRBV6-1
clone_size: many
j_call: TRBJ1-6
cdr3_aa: CASSKESRANSPLHF
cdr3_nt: TGTGCCAGCTCCAAAGAGTCCAGGGCTAATTCACCCCTCCACTTT

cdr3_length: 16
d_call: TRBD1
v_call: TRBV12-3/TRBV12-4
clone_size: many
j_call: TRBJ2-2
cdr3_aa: CASSLTGITRTGELFF
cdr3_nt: TGTGCCAGCAGTCTGACAGGGATAACGAGGACCGGGGAGCTGTTTTTT

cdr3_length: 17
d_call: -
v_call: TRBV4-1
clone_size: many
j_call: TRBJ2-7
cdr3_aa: CASSLITRTTGAYEQYF
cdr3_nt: TGCGCCAGCAGTCTTATTACAAGGACTACCGGGGCCTACGAGCAGTACTTC

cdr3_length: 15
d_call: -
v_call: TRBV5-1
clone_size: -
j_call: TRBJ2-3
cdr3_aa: CASSSDRRYTDTQYF
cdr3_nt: TGCGCCAGCAGCTCCGACAGGCGGTACACAGATACGCAGTATTTT

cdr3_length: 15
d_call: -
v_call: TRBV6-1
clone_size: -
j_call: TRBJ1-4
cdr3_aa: CASSEASGGNEKLFF
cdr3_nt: TGTGCCAGCAGTGAAGCCAGCGGAGGGAATGAAAAACTGTTTTTT

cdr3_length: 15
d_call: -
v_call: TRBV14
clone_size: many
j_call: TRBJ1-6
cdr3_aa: CASSFQVGNNSPLHF
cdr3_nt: TGTGCCAGCAGCTTCCAGGTCGGGAATAATTCACCCCTCCACTTT

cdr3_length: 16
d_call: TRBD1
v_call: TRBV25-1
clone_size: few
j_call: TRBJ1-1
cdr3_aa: CASSEYRTGGITEAFF
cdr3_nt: TGTGCCAGCAGTGAATATCGTACAGGGGGTATCACCGAAGCTTTCTTT

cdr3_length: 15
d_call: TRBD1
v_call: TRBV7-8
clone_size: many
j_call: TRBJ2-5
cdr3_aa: CASSLGQGAGETQYF
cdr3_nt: TGTGCCAGCAGCCTTGGACAGGGGGCCGGAGAGACCCAGTACTTC

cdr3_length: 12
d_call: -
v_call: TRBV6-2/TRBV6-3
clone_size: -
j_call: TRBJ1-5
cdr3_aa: CASSESMSPQHF
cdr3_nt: TGTGCCAGCAGCGAGTCCATGTCGCCCCAGCATTTT

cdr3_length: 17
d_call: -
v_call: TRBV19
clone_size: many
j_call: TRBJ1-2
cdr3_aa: CASRHRAQSGGVYGYTF
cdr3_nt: TGTGCCAGTAGGCACCGGGCCCAGTCCGGGGGCGTCTATGGCTACACCTTC

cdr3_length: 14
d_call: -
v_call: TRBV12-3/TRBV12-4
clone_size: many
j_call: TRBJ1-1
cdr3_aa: CASSSHGGQPEAFF
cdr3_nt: TGTGCCAGCAGTTCCCACGGGGGACAACCTGAAGCTTTCTTT

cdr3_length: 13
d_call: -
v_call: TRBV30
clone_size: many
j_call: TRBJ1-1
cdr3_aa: CAWSVSGDTEAFF
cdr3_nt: TGTGCCTGGAGTGTCTCAGGGGACACTGAAGCTTTCTTT

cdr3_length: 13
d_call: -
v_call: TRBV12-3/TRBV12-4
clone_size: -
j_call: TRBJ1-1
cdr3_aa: CASIKGVRTEAFF
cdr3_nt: TGTGCCAGCATAAAGGGGGTGAGGACTGAAGCTTTCTTT

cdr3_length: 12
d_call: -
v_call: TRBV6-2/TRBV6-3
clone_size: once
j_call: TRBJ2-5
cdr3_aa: CASAISKETQYF
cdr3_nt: TGTGCCAGCGCCATTAGTAAGGAGACCCAGTACTTC

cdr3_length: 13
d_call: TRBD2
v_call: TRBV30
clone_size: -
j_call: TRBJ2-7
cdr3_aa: CAWSVSGGAVFYF
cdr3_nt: TGTGCCTGGAGTGTGAGCGGGGGGGCCGTATTCTACTTC